This T cell receptor (beta chain) was obtained from a study of blood T cell repertoires in COVID-19. This clone is a singleton in its sample. Measured with immunoSEQ multiplex PCR; TCRdb has only the in-frame clones, and not every one. Of roughly 200,000 clones listed, 80% to 90% are singletons. Sequencing was performed on peripheral blood. This TCR came from a man between 60 and 70 years old who had recovered from COVID-19.

CDR3 bases: TGTGCCAGCAGCAACTGGGCAGGGGCCGGGGCCAACGTCCTGACTTTC. Translating it yields CASSNWAGAGANVLTF. The rearrangement joins TRBV28 to TRBJ2-6, with D possibly matching TRBD1 (6 bases). Germline assignment: CDR1 MDHEN and CDR2 SYDVKM. The CDR3 runs to 16 residues. V lost 6 bases to trimming and J lost 4 bases, with 16 bases between them.